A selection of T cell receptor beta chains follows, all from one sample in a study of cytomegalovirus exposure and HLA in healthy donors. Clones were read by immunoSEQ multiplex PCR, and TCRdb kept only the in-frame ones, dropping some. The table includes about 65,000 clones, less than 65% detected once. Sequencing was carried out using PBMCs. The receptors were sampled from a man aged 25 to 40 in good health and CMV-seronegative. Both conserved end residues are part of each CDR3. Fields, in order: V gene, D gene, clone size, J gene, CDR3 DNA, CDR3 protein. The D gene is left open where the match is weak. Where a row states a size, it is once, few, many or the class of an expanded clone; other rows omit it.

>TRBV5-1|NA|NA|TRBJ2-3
TGCGCCAGCAGCACAGATAGCACAGATACGCAGTATTTT
CASSTDSTDTQYF
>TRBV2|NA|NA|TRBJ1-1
TGTGCCAGCAGTGTAACAGCAAACACTGAAGCTTTCTTT
CASSVTANTEAFF
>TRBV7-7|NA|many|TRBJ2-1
TGTGCCAGCAGCGCCGGGGACTTCTCCTACAATGAGCAGTTCTTC
CASSAGDFSYNEQFF
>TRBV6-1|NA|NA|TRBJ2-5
TGTGCCAGCTTATGGGACGGAGGGGAGACCCAGTACTTC
CASLWDGGETQYF
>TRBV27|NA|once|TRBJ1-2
TGTGCCAGCAGGCCCGACGGGGGGGGCTATGGCTACACCTTC
CASRPDGGGYGYTF
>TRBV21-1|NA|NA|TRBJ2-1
TGTGCCAGCAGCTTTCCCCCCCGGGACTTCAGTGAGCAGTTCTTC
CASSFPPRDFSEQFF
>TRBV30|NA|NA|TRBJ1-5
TGTGCCTGGAGTTTAGGACAGAATCAGCCCCAGCATTTT
CAWSLGQNQPQHF
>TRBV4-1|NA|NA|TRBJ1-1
TGCGCCAGCAGCCAAGACAGGGGCCGGAACACTGAAGCTTTCTTT
CASSQDRGRNTEAFF
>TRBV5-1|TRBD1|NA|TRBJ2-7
TGCGCCAGCCAAAGGGGACAGAGCTCCTACGAGCAGTACTTC
CASQRGQSSYEQYF
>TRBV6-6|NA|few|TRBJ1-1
TGTGCCAGCAGTCTCGAGGGACAAGTTTCTGAAGCTTTCTTT
CASSLEGQVSEAFF
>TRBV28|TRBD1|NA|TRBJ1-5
TGTGCCAGCAGTCCCCTGGACAGGTCCAATCAGCCCCAGCATTTT
CASSPLDRSNQPQHF
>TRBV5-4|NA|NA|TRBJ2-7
TGTGCCAGCAGCGCGGACAGAGAACCCTACGAGCAGTACTTC
CASSADREPYEQYF